The TCR beta chain described here comes from a study of blood T cells in healthy people across ages. Study-level points and caveats: Compared with aged donors, long-lived donors showed fewer expanded clones, suggesting selection.

This clonotype has a handful of counts. The antigen is not known. Sample-barcoded 5' priming and a J-beta primer mix drove a second PCR of roughly 7 to 11 cycles. From the 5' RACE reads, TCRdb called clonotypes with MiXCR, one entry per CDR3 protein. The data show roughly 1.5 million distinct CDR3 sequences, roughly 43% seen once. Germline loops: CDR1 MGHRA, CDR2 YSYEKL. The trim removed 2 bases at V and 4 bases at J, leaving 7 bases unmatched. The length of the CDR3 is 16 residues. The rearrangement joins TRBV4-1 to TRBJ2-2, with TRBD1 matching over 7 bases. The source of this sequence is a woman aged 18-30 years in good health. Sequencing was done on a sample of blood. The CDR3 protein is CASSQRGQSITGELFF. The CDR3 DNA reads as TGCGCCAGCAGCCAAAGGGGACAGTCGATCACCGGGGAGCTGTTTTTT.